This passage covers 25 T cell receptor beta chains from one sample sequenced in a study of T cells in Graves' hyperthyroidism and ophthalmopathy. Amplification of TCR beta CDR3 regions used RNA as the template. First-round RT-PCR targeting the TCR CDR3 was performed with the HTBI primer set. TCRdb re-called the multiplex PCR reads through MiXCR, storing one row per CDR3 protein. The table has fewer than 400,000 distinct CDR3 sequences, 15% to 20% seen once; the top ten hold around 34%. The sequenced sample was blood. These receptors came from a man younger than 40 with Graves' hyperthyroidism.

This clonotype was seen ten or more times. The J gene is TRBJ2-3, the V gene TRBV30, with TRBD2 identical over 13 bases. This CDR3 contains 15 residues. Trimming removed 1 base from V and 5 bases from J; junction bases left unmatched: 3. Germline lookup yields CDR1 GTSNPN and CDR2 SVGIG (reference sequence). The CDR3 reads CAWSAGLAGVDTQYF. CDR3 coding DNA: TGTGCCTGGAGTGCCGGACTAGCGGGGGTAGATACGCAGTATTTT.

This clonotype was counted many times. V and J are TRBV18 and TRBJ2-7; D uncertain. Germline V gives CDR1 KGHSH, CDR2 LQKENI. CDR3 length: 12 amino acids. Trimming removed 6 bases at V and 0 bases at J, with 6 bases between. CDR3 sequence: CASSEASYEQYF. The CDR3 region has the DNA TGTGCCAGCTCCGAAGCCTCCTACGAGCAGTACTTC. Using reference TRBV18 and TRBJ2-7 for the parts outside the CDR3, the full variable domain is NAGVMQNPRHLVRRRGQEARLRCSPMKGHSHVYWYRQLPEEGLKFMVYLQKENIIDESGMPKERFSAEFPKEGPSILRIQQVVRGDSAAYFCASSEASYEQYFGPGTRLTVT.

This clonotype occurred many times. The V call is TRBV28, the J call TRBJ2-3, with 11 positions matching TRBD1. The V and J ends lost 3 bases and 3 bases, in that order; junction bases with no gene match: 20. CDR1 and CDR2 (germline): MDHEN, SYDVKM. The length of the CDR3 is 21 residues. This chain's CDR3 is CASSFILDRGRPTTVTDTQYF. The CDR3 nucleotides are TGTGCCAGCAGTTTTATATTGGACAGGGGGCGGCCTACCACCGTGACAGATACGCAGTATTTT.

The V gene is TRBV6-1, the J gene TRBJ2-7; TRBD1 might be the D (6 bases). The CDR3 is made up of 14 amino acids. CDR1 MNHNS and CDR2 SASEGT come from the germline V gene. The ends were cut back, 6 bases at V and 5 bases at J, with 17 bases in the middle. This CDR3 reads CASSTGIGLDEQYF. Here the CDR3 DNA reads TGTGCCAGCAGCACAGGGATTGGCTTAGACGAGCAGTACTTC.

This chain joins TRBV7-9 and TRBJ1-2; D is uncertain. Trimming removed 5 bases at V and 8 bases at J, with 30 bases between. The V gene's germline CDR1 is SEHNR and CDR2 FQNEAQ (reference sequence). CDR3 length: 18 residues. The CDR3 reads CASSHEFGRPGSRRGYTF. Written as DNA, the CDR3 is TGTGCCAGCAGCCACGAGTTCGGTAGACCCGGGAGCCGGAGAGGCTACACCTTC.

This clonotype was seen repeatedly, ten times or more. CDR3 protein: CASIPEGPGEGTQYF. DNA of the CDR3: TGTGCCAGCATCCCCGAGGGTCCGGGCGAGGGTACGCAGTATTTT. The gene calls are TRBV2 and TRBJ2-3, with a weak D call TRBD2 (5 bases). V lost 7 bases, J lost 8 bases, and 22 bases lay in between. Germline V lookup: CDR1 SNHLY, CDR2 FYNNEI. CDR3 length equals 15 residues.

At least ten counts were recorded for this clonotype. The chain is built from TRBV5-4 and TRBJ1-1, with D uncertain. The germline V and J ends were trimmed by 4 bases and 2 bases, with 9 bases remaining between them. Germline loops: CDR1 SGHNT, CDR2 YYREEE (reference sequence). This CDR3 is 13 amino acids long. The CDR3 loop is CASSAPSNTEAFF. DNA for the CDR3: TGTGCCAGCAGCGCCCCATCCAACACTGAAGCTTTCTTT.

This clonotype has at least ten counts. The genes are TRBV5-1 and TRBJ2-2, with D possibly called TRBD1 or TRBD2 (5 bases each). V was clipped by 3 bases and J by 0 bases, with 9 bases between them. This CDR3 spans 15 amino acids. Germline values: CDR1 SGHRS, CDR2 YFSETQ. The CDR3 sequence: CASSSGPPNTGELFF. The CDR3 DNA reads as TGCGCCAGCAGCTCGGGACCCCCGAACACCGGGGAGCTGTTTTTT.

The J gene is TRBJ2-1, the V gene TRBV11-2; a possible D gene is TRBD1 (5 bases). Trimming stripped 2 bases from V and 9 bases from J, with 14 bases between. Germline V gene data show CDR1 as SGHAT and CDR2 as FQNNGV. This CDR3 spans 14 amino acids. The CDR3, as DNA: TGTGCCAGCAGCTTACCAGGTGGGGCGACTGAGCAGTTCTTC. Translated: CASSLPGGATEQFF.

This clonotype was seen ten or more times. This rearrangement joins TRBV2 to TRBJ2-7, with TRBD2 matching 14 bases. J gave up 6 bases and V 4 bases, and 2 bases lay outside the gene matches. In germline, CDR1 is SNHLY, CDR2 FYNNEI. The CDR3 length is 14 residues. CDR3 in DNA: TGTGCCAGCAGTGCCGGACTAGCGGGAGGCGAGCAGTACTTC. Translation gives CASSAGLAGGEQYF.

This clonotype came up many times. The V call is TRBV5-1, the J call TRBJ2-3; D is unclear. V lost 2 bases to trimming and J lost 5 bases, with 6 bases between them. Germline V CDR1 and CDR2: SGHRS, YFSETQ. The CDR3 is made up of 12 amino acids. DNA for the CDR3: TGCGCCAGCAGCTTTTCTCTAGATACGCAGTATTTT. Encoded protein: CASSFSLDTQYF.

This clonotype came up many times. The chain employs TRBV3-1 and TRBJ2-2; D might be TRBD1 (6 bases). From germline, CDR1 is LGHDT and CDR2 YNNKEL (reference sequence). Trimming took 3 bases from V and 1 from J, leaving 15 bases between them. The CDR3 spans 17 residues. The CDR3: CASSHLKPGQNTGELFF. CDR3 nucleotides: TGTGCCAGCAGCCACTTAAAACCGGGACAGAACACCGGGGAGCTGTTTTTT.

This clonotype has more than one count but fewer than ten. This chain links TRBV2 with TRBJ2-5; D perhaps matches TRBD1 (5 bases). Germline CDR1 reads SNHLY; CDR2 reads FYNNEI. The V and J ends lost 3 bases and 7 bases respectively, with 12 bases between them. The CDR3 has 13 residues. This chain's CDR3 is CASSERTQGTQYF. In DNA, the CDR3 is TGTGCCAGCAGTGAGAGGACCCAGGGGACCCAGTACTTC. Filled out from reference TRBV2 and TRBJ2-5, the complete variable domain reads EPEVTQTPSHQVTQMGQEVILRCVPISNHLYFYWYRQILGQKVEFLVSFYNNEISEKSEIFDDQFSVERPDGSNFTLKIRSTKLEDSAMYFCASSERTQGTQYFGPGTRLLVL.

To note about this clonotype: A clone one base away is much larger, so this may be a read error. The rearrangement joins TRBV9 to TRBJ2-6, with 10 bases matching TRBD1. Germline V gene data show CDR1 as SGDLS and CDR2 as YYNGEE. This CDR3 has 17 residues. CDR3 residues: CASSGGTGVAGANVLAF. CDR3 nucleotides: TGTGCCAGCAGCGGGGGGACAGGGGTCGCCGGGGCCAACGTCCTGGCTTTC.

This chain links TRBV15 with TRBJ1-1; D is unclear. Trimming removed 1 base at V and 0 bases at J, with 12 bases between. The CDR3 is 16 amino acids. Germline V lookup: CDR1 LNHNV, CDR2 YYDKDF (reference sequence). This CDR3 reads CATSRGTGNLNTEAFF. In DNA, the CDR3 is TGTGCCACCAGCAGAGGGACCGGGAATTTGAACACTGAAGCTTTCTTT.

This clonotype was counted a few times. The chain combines TRBV28 with TRBJ1-4, with unresolved D. The CDR3 runs to 14 residues. The germline V gene has CDR1 MDHEN and CDR2 SYDVKM. Between the trimmed V and J ends, which lost 3 bases and 7 bases, there was a span of 12 bases. As DNA, the CDR3 is TGTGCCAGCAGTTTGGGAGTATGGGGTGAAAAACTGTTTTTT. It translates to CASSLGVWGEKLFF.

This clonotype was observed at least ten times. The gene calls are TRBV7-8 and TRBJ2-7; D may be TRBD2 (5 bases). There are 16 residues in the CDR3. The germline V gene has CDR1 SGHVS and CDR2 FQNEAQ. V lost 0 bases and J 1 base, leaving 13 bases between the germline ends. The CDR3 loop reads CASSLALTGNSYEQYF. The CDR3 nucleotides read TGTGCCAGCAGCTTAGCCCTTACCGGGAATTCCTACGAGCAGTACTTC.

At least ten counts were recorded for this clonotype. The J gene is TRBJ2-5, the V gene TRBV5-5; D unresolved. The CDR3 has 14 residues. Germline V gene data show CDR1 as SGHKS and CDR2 as YYEKEE (reference sequence). V shed 0 bases and J shed 4 bases, with 10 bases lying between them. This CDR3 is CASSLASVGETQYF. The CDR3 DNA reads TGTGCCAGCAGCTTGGCCTCTGTCGGAGAGACCCAGTACTTC.

This clonotype was detected ten times or more. The V gene is TRBV5-6, the J gene TRBJ2-7, with D unresolved. Germline V CDR1 and CDR2: SGHDT, YYEEEE. V was clipped by 0 bases and J by 3 bases, with 13 bases between them. The CDR3 length is 15 residues. In DNA form, the CDR3 reads TGTGCCAGCAGCTTGGTGGGAACAAGGCTCTACGAGCAGTACTTC. Amino acid sequence: CASSLVGTRLYEQYF.

In this sample, this clonotype turned up a few times. The chain has TRBV20-1 and TRBJ1-5, with 7 positions matching TRBD1. Looked up from germline, CDR1 is DFQATT and CDR2 is SNEGSKA (reference sequence). Losses at the gene ends were 6 bases for V and 3 bases for J; bases not matched to a gene: 5. The CDR3 sequence is 13 residues long. The CDR3 reads CSAGTALNQPQHF. The CDR3 DNA reads as TGCAGTGCCGGGACAGCCCTCAATCAGCCCCAGCATTTT.

The chain is built from TRBV5-6 and TRBJ2-7; TRBD1 matches at 7 bases. The length of the CDR3 is 13 residues. The germline gives CDR1 SGHDT, CDR2 YYEEEE. With V trimmed by 4 bases and J by 3 bases, 4 bases remained unmatched. CDR3 sequence: CASSRDRLYEQYF. The DNA of the CDR3 is TGTGCCAGCAGCCGGGACAGACTCTACGAGCAGTACTTC.

This clonotype was seen many times. The chain links TRBV11-2 to TRBJ1-1; D is ambiguous. V was shortened by 3 bases and J by 0 bases, with 11 bases between the two germline ends. CDR1 and CDR2 from the germline V gene are SGHAT and FQNNGV. The CDR3 loop spans 15 amino acids. CDR3 coding DNA: TGTGCCAGCAGCTTTACAGAGCTATTGAACACTGAAGCTTTCTTT. Its protein is CASSFTELLNTEAFF.

At least ten counts were recorded for this clonotype. The V gene is TRBV3-1, the J gene TRBJ1-2; D ambiguous. Looked up from germline, CDR1 is LGHDT and CDR2 is YNNKEL (reference sequence). The V end lost 2 bases, the J end lost 3 bases, and 4 bases lay between the germline ends. This CDR3 contains 12 residues. CDR3 bases: TGTGCCAGCAGCCAAACAGACTATGGCTACACCTTC. It codes for CASSQTDYGYTF.

This clonotype was counted ten times or more. The chain links TRBV7-8 to TRBJ2-3; D ambiguous. V was shortened by 1 base and J by 2 bases, with 13 bases between the two germline ends. Germline CDR1 reads SGHVS; CDR2 reads FQNEAQ. CDR3 length equals 16 residues. DNA of the CDR3: TGTGCCAGCAGCTTAGTGGGCACCCTAACCACAGATACGCAGTATTTT. Protein product: CASSLVGTLTTDTQYF.

The V call is TRBV6-5, the J call TRBJ2-7; 7 bases are a match to TRBD1. This CDR3 spans 14 amino acids. The germline CDR1 and CDR2 sequences are MNHEY and SVGAGI. Trimming cost V 2 bases and J 4 bases; bases outside gene matches: 5. CDR3 nucleotides: TGTGCCAGCAGTTACGGACAGGCCGGTTACGAGCAGTACTTC. This codes for CASSYGQAGYEQYF.